This T cell receptor (beta chain) was retrieved from a study of shared clonotypes between healthy human individuals. The data were produced by immunoSEQ multiplex PCR, yet TCRdb's version contains in-frame clones alone and is incomplete. The data show about 2.1 million clones, 93% seen once. CD45RO-negative cells were positively selected for CCR7, leaving out terminally differentiated effector memory CD45RA+ cells. After removal of 3 bases from V and 2 bases from J, the junction contained 8 bases not matched to a gene. Germline CDR1 SGDLS, CDR2 YYNGEE. CDR3 length equals 18 residues. Worth noting for this clone: Its antigen is unknown.

Findings and limits, study-wide: Clonotypes shared by all four donors outscored non-shared clonotypes in generation probability. The genetic and exposure-history diversity represented was limited by few donors.

The V and J genes are TRBV9 and TRBJ2-4; 13 nucleotides align to TRBD2. The sequence was collected from a man between 18 and 29 years old in good health. Some clones in this sample may be carry-over from other donors' samples. Material: naive CD8+ T cells from PBMCs. The CDR3 reads CASSEKPGLAGSKNIQYF. For the CDR3, the DNA is TGTGCCAGCAGCGAAAAGCCGGGACTAGCGGGATCCAAAAACATTCAGTACTTC.